Given below is one TCR beta chain in context. Measured with immunoSEQ multiplex PCR; TCRdb has only the in-frame clones, and not every one. The table records about 460,000 clones, about 85% of them present only once. This entry belongs to a study of blood T cell repertoires in COVID-19. Material for sequencing was PBMCs or T cells enriched from blood (not recorded which). The receptor was derived from a woman aged 55-69 years who had recovered from COVID-19.

CDR3: CASSWTGGDEKLFF. The CDR3 DNA sequence: TGCGCCAGCAGCTGGACAGGAGGGGATGAAAAACTGTTTTTT. V gene TRBV5-1 combines with J gene TRBJ1-4, with 7 nucleotides matching TRBD1. This CDR3 has 14 amino acids. The V and J ends lost 3 bases and 6 bases, in that order; junction bases with no gene match: 5. The germline V gene has CDR1 SGHRS and CDR2 YFSETQ.